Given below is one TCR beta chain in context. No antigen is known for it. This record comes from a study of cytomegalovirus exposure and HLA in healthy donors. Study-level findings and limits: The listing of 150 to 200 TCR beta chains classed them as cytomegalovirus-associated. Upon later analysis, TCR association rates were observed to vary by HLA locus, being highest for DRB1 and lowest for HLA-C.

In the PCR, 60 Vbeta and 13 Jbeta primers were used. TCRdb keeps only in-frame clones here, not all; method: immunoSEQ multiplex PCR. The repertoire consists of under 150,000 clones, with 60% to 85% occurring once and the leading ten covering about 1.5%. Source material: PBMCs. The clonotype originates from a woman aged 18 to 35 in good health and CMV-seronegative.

CDR3 sequence: CASSYSGADTGELFF. CDR3 DNA: TGTGCCAGCAGTTACTCAGGGGCGGACACCGGGGAGCTGTTTTTT. The chain has TRBV6-5 and TRBJ2-2, with D maybe TRBD1 (5 bases). The V end was cut by 0 bases, the J end by 3 bases, with 8 bases between. The length of the CDR3 is 15 residues. Germline-derived CDR1 and CDR2 are MNHEY and SVGAGI.